The text below deals with one T cell receptor beta chain. The sample comes from a study of T cells after yellow fever vaccination. This CDR3 spans 14 amino acids. In germline, CDR1 is MNHEY, CDR2 SVGAGI. V shed 2 bases, J shed 5 bases, and the junction held 1 base outside the gene matches. A single record per CDR3 protein comes from TCRdb applying MiXCR to the 5' RACE reads. There are some 560,000 distinct CDR3 sequences in the sample; under 25% occur only once, and approximately 15% lies in the top ten. The TCR originated in a young man who received the YFV17D yellow fever vaccine. This specimen was PBMCs, taken 15 days after the yellow fever booster vaccination. V and J are TRBV6-5 and TRBJ2-1; 9 nucleotides agree with TRBD2. In nucleotides, the CDR3 is TGTGCCAGCAGTTACACTAGCGGGCACAATGAGCAGTTCTTC. This sequence encodes CASSYTSGHNEQFF.